What follows are 32 T cell receptor beta chains derived from one specimen sequenced in a study of T cell responses to AZD1222 COVID-19 vaccine. The assay was immunoSEQ multiplex PCR, and TCRdb's table has in-frame clones only and misses some. The sample consists of some 150,000 clones, more than 85% of them appearing once. The source material was peripheral blood, sampled on day 0 of AZD1222 vaccination. The source is an adult in good health.

This chain connects TRBV30 to TRBJ1-2, with 9 bases matching TRBD1. V shed 3 bases and J 4 bases; nucleotides not matched to a gene: 6. Germline V CDR1 and CDR2: GTSNPN, SVGIG (reference sequence). CDR3 length: 14 residues. CDR3 amino acids: CAWSGTGPRYGYTF. DNA for the CDR3: TGTGCCTGGAGCGGGACAGGGCCGCGCTATGGCTACACCTTC.

The V call is TRBV6-5, the J call TRBJ1-5; D remains ambiguous. This CDR3 region has 12 residues. Trimming removed 5 bases from V and 9 bases from J, with 11 bases in between. The germline V gene has CDR1 MNHEY and CDR2 SVGAGI. CDR3 region: CASSRTPSPQHF. In nucleotides, the CDR3 is TGTGCCAGCAGTAGGACTCCCTCGCCCCAGCATTTT.

The chain employs TRBV9 and TRBJ1-4, with D possibly TRBD1 on 6 matching bases. V was trimmed by 4 bases and J by 5 bases, leaving 18 bases between them. The CDR3 runs to 16 residues. Germline loops: CDR1 SGDLS, CDR2 YYNGEE. CDR3 region: CASSLYPTGINEKLFF. CDR3 coding DNA: TGTGCCAGCAGCCTCTATCCAACAGGGATAAATGAAAAACTGTTTTTT.

This rearrangement joins TRBV9 to TRBJ1-2, with D possibly matching TRBD1 (6 bases). The CDR3 covers 13 residues. The V end was cut by 0 bases, the J end by 5 bases, with 8 bases between. CDR1 is SGDLS and CDR2 is YYNGEE in the germline V gene. The CDR3 protein is CASSVGTEYGYTF. In DNA, the CDR3 is TGTGCCAGCAGCGTAGGGACAGAATATGGCTACACCTTC.

J is TRBJ1-2 and V is TRBV5-1, with 8 nucleotides matching TRBD1. The V and J ends lost 0 bases and 6 bases, in that order; junction bases with no gene match: 7. Germline assignment: CDR1 SGHRS and CDR2 YFSETQ. The length of the CDR3 is 15 residues. The CDR3 spells CASSLDRGERDGYTF. CDR3 DNA: TGCGCCAGCAGCTTGGACAGGGGGGAAAGGGATGGCTACACCTTC. Full variable domain (rest looked up from reference TRBV5-1 and TRBJ1-2): KAGVTQTPRYLIKTRGQQVTLSCSPISGHRSVSWYQQTPGQGLQFLFEYFSETQRNKGNFPGRFSGRQFSNSRSEMNVSTLELGDSALYLCASSLDRGERDGYTFGSGTRLTVV.

V usage is TRBV13 and J usage is TRBJ2-3; D is undetermined. This CDR3 has 13 residues. Between the trimmed V and J ends, which lost 5 bases and 6 bases, there was a span of 12 bases. Germline V lookup: CDR1 PRHDT, CDR2 FYEKMQ (reference sequence). The CDR3 DNA is TGTGCCAGCAGCCTGGCAATTTGGGATACGCAGTATTTT. Translating gives CASSLAIWDTQYF. The whole variable domain, remainder taken from reference TRBV13 and TRBJ2-3, is AAGVIQSPRHLIKEKRETATLKCYPIPRHDTVYWYQQGPGQDPQFLISFYEKMQSDKGSIPDRFSAQQFSDYHSELNMSSLELGDSALYFCASSLAIWDTQYFGPGTRLTVL.

A few counts support this clone. V usage is TRBV4-1 and J usage is TRBJ2-7; 9 nucleotides match TRBD2. This CDR3 is 16 amino acids long. Germline V lookup: CDR1 MGHRA, CDR2 YSYEKL. Germline trimming cut 5 bases from V and 6 bases from J; bases unmatched to any gene: 14. CDR3 sequence: CASSEVDMGLAAEQYF. In nucleotides, the CDR3 is TGCGCCAGCAGCGAGGTTGATATGGGACTAGCTGCCGAGCAGTACTTC.

The chain joins TRBV7-9 to TRBJ1-5, with D possibly being TRBD1 (5 bases). Trimming stripped 5 bases from V and 1 base from J, with 15 bases between. This CDR3 has 16 residues. The germline CDR1 and CDR2 sequences are SEHNR and FQNEAQ (reference sequence). For the CDR3, the DNA is TGTGCCAGCAGCAAGTCGGGGGTGGGGAGCAATCAGCCCCAGCATTTT. Protein product: CASSKSGVGSNQPQHF.

Turning to this clone: Other DNA sequences in this specimen translate into the identical CDR3. The chain employs TRBV3-1 (or the pseudogene TRBV3-2) and TRBJ1-1; D is uncertain. Germline V lookup: CDR1 LGHDT, CDR2 YNNKEL (reference sequence). V was cut by 0 bases and J by 1 base, with 6 bases left in between. The CDR3 loop spans 14 amino acids. CDR3 region: CASSQDLPNTEAFF. CDR3 nucleotide sequence: TGTGCCAGCAGCCAAGACCTCCCGAACACTGAAGCTTTCTTT.

The V gene is TRBV28, the J gene TRBJ1-5, with D tentatively TRBD1 (5 bases). This CDR3 is 16 amino acids long. V shed 4 bases and J shed 2 bases, with 15 bases lying between them. Germline V CDR1 and CDR2: MDHEN, SYDVKM. CDR3 region: CASSSPSGGRNQPQHF. The CDR3 coding sequence is TGTGCCAGCAGTTCCCCCAGTGGGGGTCGCAATCAGCCCCAGCATTTT. Together with reference TRBV28 and TRBJ1-5, the CDR3 gives the full variable domain: DVKVTQSSRYLVKRTGEKVFLECVQDMDHENMFWYRQDPGLGLRLIYFSYDVKMKEKGDIPEGYSVSREKKERFSLILESASTNQTSMYLCASSSPSGGRNQPQHFGDGTRLSIL.

A single count supports this clone. The chain recombines TRBV5-4 with TRBJ1-3; the D gene is possibly TRBD1 (6 bases). V gave up 0 bases and J gave up 2 bases, with 15 bases separating them. The CDR3 loop spans 17 amino acids. CDR1 and CDR2 from the germline V gene are SGHNT and YYREEE (reference sequence). The CDR3 nucleotides are TGTGCCAGCAGCTTGGATCTCCGGGGGGCGGCTGGAAACACCATATATTTT. Translated: CASSLDLRGAAGNTIYF.

The table lists this clone with a count of one. The V call is TRBV15, the J call TRBJ1-1; 7 bases align to TRBD1. V shed 0 bases, J shed 6 bases, and the junction held 7 bases outside the gene matches. This CDR3 region has 15 residues. The V gene's germline CDR1 is LNHNV and CDR2 YYDKDF (reference sequence). CDR3 sequence (DNA): TGTGCCACCAGCAGAGAGGGAGGGGGCAGCGCTGAAGCTTTCTTT. It encodes CATSREGGGSAEAFF.

The chain couples TRBV5-4 to TRBJ2-7; D gene uncertain. The CDR3 has 14 amino acids. In germline, CDR1 is SGHNT, CDR2 YYREEE (reference sequence). V dropped 1 base and J dropped 0 bases, with 8 bases sitting between them. The CDR3 nucleotides are TGTGCCAGCAGCTTGTCGCGGTTCTCCTACGAGCAGTACTTC. This sequence encodes CASSLSRFSYEQYF. Full variable domain (remainder filled in from reference TRBV5-4 and TRBJ2-7): ETGVTQSPTHLIKTRGQQVTLRCSSQSGHNTVSWYQQALGQGPQFIFQYYREEENGRGNFPPRFSGLQFPNYSSELNVNALELDDSALYLCASSLSRFSYEQYFGPGTRLTVT.

This clone has only one observation. This rearrangement joins TRBV3-1 (or the pseudogene TRBV3-2) to TRBJ1-3; D gene uncertain. This CDR3 has 16 amino acids. The V end lost 2 bases, the J end lost 4 bases, and 15 bases lay between the germline ends. Germline CDR1 LGHDT, CDR2 YNNKEL (reference sequence). The CDR3 spells CASSQSTRARGNTIYF. The CDR3 region has the DNA TGTGCCAGCAGCCAATCGACCCGGGCGAGGGGAAACACCATATATTTT.

This clone appeared a single time. This chain connects TRBV28 to TRBJ1-2; D uncertain. The ends were cut back, 8 bases at V and 8 bases at J, with 18 bases in the middle. CDR3 size: 13 residues. The germline V gene has CDR1 MDHEN and CDR2 SYDVKM. CDR3 in DNA: TGTGCCAGCCTAGGGAACCTTCTCGGGGGCTACACCTTC. Its translation: CASLGNLLGGYTF.

This clone has only a few counts. This chain connects TRBV21-1 to TRBJ1-1; the D call in the table, TRBD1, was not verified against the DNA. TRBV21-1 represents a pseudogene. This CDR3 has 15 residues. As DNA, the CDR3 is TGTGCCAGCAGCAAATTCTCTCTCGTTCAGACAGAAGCTTTCTTT. This translates into CASSKFSLVQTEAFF.

The chain links TRBV18 to TRBJ1-5, with D uncertain. Trimming pared 3 bases from V and 6 bases from J, leaving 18 bases between. Germline V gives CDR1 KGHSH, CDR2 LQKENI. CDR3 length: 16 residues. CDR3 nucleotides: TGTGCCAGCTCACCGGGAGGAGATTTCACCTCTCAGCCCCAGCATTTT. Its translation: CASSPGGDFTSQPQHF.

V usage is TRBV7-2 and J usage is TRBJ2-3; 9 positions agree with TRBD2. Looked up from germline, CDR1 is SGHTA and CDR2 is FQGNSA. This CDR3 region has 15 residues. V dropped 1 base and J dropped 4; count of bases not matched to a gene: 3. The CDR3 region is CASSLGGGAADTQYF. CDR3 nucleotide sequence: TGTGCCAGCAGCTTAGGCGGGGGGGCAGCAGATACGCAGTATTTT.

The J gene is TRBJ1-3, the V gene TRBV28; D gene ambiguous. The CDR3 loop spans 14 amino acids. CDR1 is MDHEN and CDR2 is SYDVKM in the germline V gene. V shed 2 bases and J shed 0 bases, with 5 bases lying between them. The CDR3 sequence: CASSLSYSGNTIYF. DNA of the CDR3: TGTGCCAGCAGTTTAAGTTACTCTGGAAACACCATATATTTT.

The chain has TRBV18 and TRBJ2-1, with 8 bases matching TRBD2. The length of the CDR3 is 17 residues. Trimming cost V 3 bases and J 4 bases; bases outside gene matches: 11. Per the germline V gene, CDR1 is KGHSH and CDR2 is LQKENI. The CDR3 here is CASSPNPGTSSYNEQFF. The CDR3 nucleotides read TGTGCCAGCTCACCGAATCCCGGGACTAGTTCGTACAATGAGCAGTTCTTC.

The chain joins TRBV19 to TRBJ2-7, with 9 positions matching TRBD1. Germline V gene lookup returns CDR1 LNHDA and CDR2 SQIVND (reference sequence). The CDR3 has 19 amino acids. The V segment lost 5 bases and the J segment 4 bases; nucleotides outside the gene matches: 21. The DNA for the CDR3 is TGTGCCAGTAGTCCAGATCGACCGGGACAGGGACAAATGTGGTACGAGCAGTACTTC. Amino acids: CASSPDRPGQGQMWYEQYF.

Of note for this clone: One junction end does not reproduce the germline sequence, and a read error may be involved. CDR3 nucleotide sequence: TGCGCCAGCAGCCAAGGTCTGTCAACGAATGAAAAACTGTTTTTT. Protein sequence: CASSQGLSTNEKLFF. The chain recombines TRBV4-1 with TRBJ1-4; no firm D call. The CDR3 is made up of 15 amino acids. Germline V CDR1 and CDR2: MGHRA, YSYEKL.

V is TRBV7-3 and J is TRBJ1-5; TRBD1 might be the D (5 bases). Between the trimmed V and J ends, which lost 5 bases and 2 bases, there was a span of 13 bases. Germline assignment: CDR1 SGHTA and CDR2 FQGTGA. There are 15 residues in the CDR3. This chain's CDR3 is CASSRWGDGNQPQHF. Here the CDR3 DNA reads TGTGCCAGCAGCCGCTGGGGGGATGGCAATCAGCCCCAGCATTTT.

This chain connects TRBV20-1 to TRBJ1-2; TRBD1 agrees at 7 bases. CDR3 size: 17 residues. Germline trimming cut 3 bases from V and 6 bases from J; bases unmatched to any gene: 19. The germline V gene encodes CDR1 DFQATT and CDR2 SNEGSKA (reference sequence). CDR3 sequence reads: CSASLGVGQAAGNGYTF. CDR3 in DNA: TGCAGTGCTAGTTTGGGGGTCGGACAGGCGGCTGGGAATGGCTACACCTTC.

The chain combines TRBV18 with TRBJ2-2; D might be TRBD1 (5 bases). Trimming took off 2 bases at V and 6 bases at J, with 7 bases between the two ends. The CDR3 contains 13 residues. Germline values: CDR1 KGHSH, CDR2 LQKENI. CDR3 amino acids: CASSPSGSGELFF. For the CDR3, the DNA is TGTGCCAGCTCACCATCAGGGTCCGGGGAGCTGTTTTTT.

This clone was seen just once. The rearrangement uses TRBV27 and TRBJ2-7, with 9 bases identical to TRBD1. Losses at the gene ends were 6 bases for V and 3 bases for J; bases not matched to a gene: 18. CDR3 length equals 18 residues. Looked up from germline, CDR1 is MNHEY and CDR2 is SMNVEV (reference sequence). The CDR3 DNA is TGTGCCAGCAGACCAACCGTCCCTGACAGGGGGGGTTACTACGAGCAGTACTTC. This encodes CASRPTVPDRGGYYEQYF.

This rearrangement joins TRBV4-3 to TRBJ2-1; no clear D. The CDR3 spans 16 residues. From germline, CDR1 is LGHNA and CDR2 YSLEER. Trimming cost V 0 bases and J 5 bases, with 14 bases left between them. This CDR3 is CASSQERVMGNNEQFF. DNA of the CDR3: TGCGCCAGCAGCCAAGAGCGCGTTATGGGAAACAATGAGCAGTTCTTC.

The rearrangement uses TRBV19 and TRBJ1-2; TRBD1 might be the D (6 bases). Trimming removed 0 bases at V and 7 bases at J, with 27 bases between. The germline CDR1 and CDR2 sequences are LNHDA and SQIVND (reference sequence). The CDR3 is 19 residues long. CDR3 residues: CASSIDLDSLGAALGGYTF. CDR3 DNA sequence: TGTGCCAGTAGTATAGATCTGGACAGTCTGGGTGCAGCCCTGGGTGGCTACACCTTC. Complete variable domain (other parts from reference TRBV19 and TRBJ1-2): DGGITQSPKYLFRKEGQNVTLSCEQNLNHDAMYWYRQDPGQGLRLIYYSQIVNDFQKGDIAEGYSVSREKKESFPLTVTSAQKNPTAFYLCASSIDLDSLGAALGGYTFGSGTRLTVV.

This chain uses TRBV4-3 with TRBJ2-7; TRBD2 is a possible D gene (5 bases). The ends were cut back, 4 bases at V and 2 bases at J, with 18 bases in the middle. This CDR3 has 16 amino acids. Germline V gene data show CDR1 as LGHNA and CDR2 as YSLEER. The CDR3: CASSLTSGDSAYEQYF. The CDR3 DNA reads as TGCGCCAGCAGCCTTACCAGCGGAGATAGCGCCTACGAGCAGTACTTC.

In its sample, this clone was seen once. The chain joins TRBV6-2 or TRBV6-3 to TRBJ1-2, with TRBD1 matching over 9 bases. V was pared by 4 bases and J by 4 bases, with 4 bases of the junction left unmatched. The CDR3 sequence is 14 residues long. Germline loops: CDR1 MNHEY, CDR2 SVGEGT. The CDR3 spells CASSWGQGGYGYTF. As DNA, the CDR3 is TGTGCCAGCAGTTGGGGACAGGGCGGCTATGGCTACACCTTC.

The V and J genes are TRBV4-2 and TRBJ1-4; TRBD1 matches 9 bases. CDR1 and CDR2 (germline): LGHNA, YNFKEQ. This CDR3 has 14 amino acids. V lost 4 bases and J lost 6; bases outside the gene matches: 3. CDR3 amino acids: CASSPQGAYEKLFF. As DNA, the CDR3 is TGTGCCAGCAGCCCACAGGGGGCGTATGAAAAACTGTTTTTT.

The V gene is TRBV12-1, the J gene TRBJ1-3. TRBV12-1 is a known pseudogene. The CDR3 length is 16 residues. CDR3 region: CASSFAVRGAGNTIYF. The CDR3 DNA is TGTGCCAGCAGCTTTGCGGTGAGGGGTGCTGGAAACACCATATATTTT.